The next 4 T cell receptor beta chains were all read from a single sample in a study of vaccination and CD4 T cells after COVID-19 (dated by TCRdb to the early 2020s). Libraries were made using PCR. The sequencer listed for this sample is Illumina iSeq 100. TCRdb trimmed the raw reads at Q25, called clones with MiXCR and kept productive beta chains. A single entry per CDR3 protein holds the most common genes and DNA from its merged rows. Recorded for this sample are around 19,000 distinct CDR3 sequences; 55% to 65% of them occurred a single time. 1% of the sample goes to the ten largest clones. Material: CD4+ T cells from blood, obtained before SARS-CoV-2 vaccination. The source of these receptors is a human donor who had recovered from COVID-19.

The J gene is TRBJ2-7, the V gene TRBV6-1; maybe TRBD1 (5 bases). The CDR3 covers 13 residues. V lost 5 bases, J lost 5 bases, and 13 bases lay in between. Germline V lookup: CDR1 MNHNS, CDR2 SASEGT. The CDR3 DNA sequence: TGTGCCAGCAGTCCCAGGGTGTTAGACGAGCAGTACTTC. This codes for CASSPRVLDEQYF.

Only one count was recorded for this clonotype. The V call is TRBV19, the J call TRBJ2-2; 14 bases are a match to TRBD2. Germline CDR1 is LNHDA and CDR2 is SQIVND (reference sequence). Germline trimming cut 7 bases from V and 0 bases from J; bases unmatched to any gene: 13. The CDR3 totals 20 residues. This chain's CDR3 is CASTSGGTSGSQANTGELFF. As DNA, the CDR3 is TGTGCCAGTACCTCGGGAGGGACTAGCGGGAGTCAAGCGAACACCGGGGAGCTGTTTTTT.

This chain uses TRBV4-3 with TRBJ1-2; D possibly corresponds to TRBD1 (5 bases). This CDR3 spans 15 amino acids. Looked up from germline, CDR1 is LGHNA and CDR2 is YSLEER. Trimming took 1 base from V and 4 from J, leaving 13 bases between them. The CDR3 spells CASSQVPGWAYGYTF. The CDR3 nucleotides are TGCGCCAGCAGCCAAGTTCCAGGGTGGGCCTATGGCTACACCTTC.

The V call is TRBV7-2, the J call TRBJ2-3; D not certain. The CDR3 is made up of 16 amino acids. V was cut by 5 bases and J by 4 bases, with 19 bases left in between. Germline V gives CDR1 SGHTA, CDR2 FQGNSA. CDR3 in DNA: TGTGCCAGCAGCCGGAGCGCCGGCCGATGGGCAGATACGCAGTATTTT. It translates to CASSRSAGRWADTQYF.